This TCR beta chain stems from a study of cytomegalovirus exposure and HLA in healthy donors (dated by TCRdb to about 2017). Study-wide context: According to an earlier analysis of a few hundred of the donors, some 180 million T cells yielded approximately 120 million unique TCR beta sequences and roughly 280 Gb of sequence data. Rather than drawing on any new phenotypic data, the later analysis identified candidate immune exposures from TCR beta sequences and the way those sequences occurred across donors. Of the approximately 400 genotyped donors, 65% to 90% fell in the genetic ancestry cluster associated with self-reported Caucasian donors. An earlier analysis of 587 of the donors used high-throughput TCR beta sequencing to judge whether each TCR beta V gene segment behaved as functional or pseudogenic. Class I and class II HLA loci were covered by the typing at four-digit resolution. Donor age, sex, ethnicity and CMV serostatus were collected together with the repertoire data. An early release that covered roughly 600 HLA-typed donors contained 300 to 350 gigabases of sequencing data and roughly 84 million unique TCR sequences. A separate validation cohort of about 110 different subjects was used in addition to the approximately 700-subject first cohort. The T cell repertoires of 700 or so subjects were profiled by immunosequencing and related to cytomegalovirus serostatus. The number of typed donors differed by locus: roughly 629-640 for A, B, C, DRB1 and DQB1; some 500 for DQA1; fewer than 610 for DPA1; and around 450 for DPB1. About five DR-DQ haplotypes were treated as single units for association and clustering because of strong linkage in the cohort. Across around 400 genotyped donors of the cohort, an average of about 220,000 unique TCR beta nucleotide sequences per donor were sequenced, and 15% to 20% of those sequences were non-productive. The study aimed to test whether cataloging public T cell receptors could reveal signatures of past pathogen exposure. A later analysis re-analyzed previously published TCR beta repertoires from 660 or so donors and added high-resolution HLA genotyping to study TCR occurrence patterns. A later genetic analysis used genome-wide SNP genotypes for about three fifths of the 666 donors, treating that subset as a discovery cohort. All discovery cohort repertoires had been generated on a single sequencing platform. To predict cytomegalovirus infection status, the study combined high-throughput TCR immunosequencing, statistical association of individual TCRs with disease status, and machine learning.

General conclusions and limits of the study: Sequencing depth was assumed to be roughly uniform across donors in the presence/absence analyses, though that assumption may not hold. Linkage disequilibrium might explain the correlated functional status among segregating V segments, but an unknown experimental factor could not be excluded. A later analysis found that most CMV-associated TCR beta chains appeared HLA-restricted, with HLA associations seemingly driven largely by CMV exposure. In an earlier analysis of about 550 of the donors, most TCR beta V segments were observed in productive rearrangements about 87% or about 30% of the time, broadly matching IMGT annotations. An association between a missense DCLRE1C variant and V-gene and J-gene trimming of TCR beta chains was found in a later genetic analysis and replicated in an independent cohort. The study listed over 150 TCR beta chains as associated with cytomegalovirus. Across donors, most TCR sequences were observed very rarely, whereas some public TCRs were present in many individuals. HLA typing was unavailable for some donors at each locus, so association tests used only the typed subset. A later genetic analysis reported fewer N-insertions in productive TCRs among donors in an Asian-associated ancestry cluster than the roughly 700-donor mean. In a later analysis, TCR association rates were found to vary across HLA loci, with the most associated TCRs seen for DRB1 alleles and the fewest for HLA-C alleles. In vitro tests confirmed that a few of the cytomegalovirus-associated TCR beta chains recognize cytomegalovirus antigens. Strong co-occurrence of HLA alleles, especially DR and DQ, made assigning TCR associations to individual alleles difficult. Cytomegalovirus status was reported to be diagnosed by the classifier with high specificity and sensitivity in both the original and validation cohorts. Compared with equally common non-associated chains, HLA-associated TCR beta chains in a later analysis were more clonally expanded and had lower generation probabilities. The sequencing pipeline was judged likely to have produced a cluster of highly shared sequence variants as a technical artifact. The cohort was sequenced for TCR beta chains only, and without alpha or paired-chain data the features that could be detected were limited. Specific HLA alleles were associated with more than 15,000 TCR beta sequences at a false discovery rate of 0.05 in a later analysis. A further reported finding was that TCR beta sequences accurately predicted the HLA-A and HLA-B alleles for most subjects in the first cohort. A later analysis reported that several top co-occurrence clusters appeared linked to parvovirus B19, influenza, CMV and Epstein-Barr virus. The authors suggested that the approach could potentially be generalized to other disease states and immunological phenotypes. Seventeen rarely observed V segments, including chromosome 9 orphons, were excluded from the earlier analysis of approximately 500 of the donors because counts were too low. Immune exposure information for the cohort was limited to CMV serostatus.

Library creation used the immunoSEQ multiplex PCR assay. A mixture of 60 forward primers for TCR Vbeta segments and 13 reverse primers for TCR Jbeta segments was used in the multiplex PCR. A multiplex PCR assay on genomic DNA amplified the CDR3 region of rearranged TCR beta genes. On the Illumina HiSeq System, the amplified TCR beta libraries were sequenced as 87-base-pair reads. Under the source paper's analysis protocol: A later analysis tallied roughly 80 million unique TCR beta chains across the approximately 670 repertoires, and some 12 million of those chains were shared by two or more donors. A nearest-neighbor algorithm error-corrected the raw reads and collapsed the reads into unique sequences, merging closely related sequences to remove PCR and sequencing errors. CDR3 sequences were aligned to IMGT reference sequences to assign V, D and J gene segments. Each retained sequence needed at least a six-nucleotide match to both a V gene segment and a J gene segment. Rearrangements were called productive when the CDR3 lacked stop codons and stayed in frame with V and J; all others were non-productive. CDR3 was defined according to IMGT convention as the region running from the second conserved V-encoded cysteine to the conserved J-encoded phenylalanine. The earlier analysis of about 560 of the donors excluded any sequence lacking an unambiguous match to a single V gene segment. In an earlier analysis of several hundred of the donors, V segments were called functional above 56.7% productive rearrangements and were called segregating when the between-donor standard deviation exceeded 5%. A statistical classification framework was developed to diagnose cytomegalovirus status using the catalog of TCR beta chain sequences. In a later analysis, V and J genes were assigned by comparing TCR nucleotide sequences against IMGT/GENE-DB human TR gene sequences. A later analysis assigned CDR3 sequences and most-parsimonious VDJ recombination scenarios with the TCRdist pipeline. In a later analysis, every TCR beta chain was defined by the combination of its CDR3 amino acid sequence and its V-gene family, and reads without a unique V-gene family were dropped. A later analysis removed 592 highly shared, low-generation-probability nucleotide sequences to deal with suspected cross-contamination and a sequencing artifact. In a later analysis, a clonal expansion index was calculated for each public chain from normalized within-repertoire ranks of inferred template counts. In a later analysis, generation probabilities were computed with a VDJ recombination model fitted to out-of-frame rearrangements, and the resulting probabilities were checked against IGoR. In a later analysis, TCR-TCR, TCR-HLA and TCR-CMV co-occurrence was scored with hypergeometric tests, and a repertoire-size bias correction was applied to TCR pairs. False discovery rates were estimated in a later analysis by permuting HLA or CMV assignments 20 times. In a later analysis, co-occurring TCRs were grouped using DBSCAN, and TCRdist sequence similarity was added for clustering within HLA-allele-positive subsets. Repertoires with fewer than 30,000 or more than 120,000 public chains, plus five repertoires with anomalous nucleotide sharing, were excluded from co-occurrence clustering. This is the immuneACCESS table as TCRdb keeps it, with only in-frame sequences that have V and J called. A part of the clones is gone; compared with another copy, unresolved V genes explain less than half, and the rest is unexplained. V and J calls and clone size are copied from that table; D and trimming were computed from the DNA. Counted in this sample were 150,000 to 200,000 clones; approximately 85% of them appeared once. The ten top clones hold approximately 8.5% of the sample.

The cohort consisted of some 730 healthy bone marrow donors. At the time of sampling, all cohort members were nominally healthy, though unrecorded immune exposures were likely present. The donor was CMV seropositive and was included in the group of some 290 seropositive cohort members. A peripheral blood sample was collected from each donor, and TCR beta sequencing was performed on peripheral blood mononuclear cells. The Qiagen DNeasy Blood Extraction Kit was used to extract genomic DNA from the blood cell samples. In the case of this clone: This receptor's antigen is unknown. No qualities accompany the bases; no much larger clone lies one base away.

This receptor was obtained from a man aged 18-30 years in good health and CMV-seropositive. Sequencing used PBMCs.

The CDR3 reads CASLPGELSYEQYF. The DNA reads as follows: TGTGCCAGCCTTCCGGGGGAATTATCCTACGAGCAGTACTTC. Rearrangement joined TRBV2 to TRBJ2-7; the D segment could be TRBD2, given 6 matching bases. Between the V and J ends, shortened by 8 bases and 1 base respectively, the junction contains 15 bases. Inclusive of the bounding cysteine and phenylalanine, the CDR3 is 14 residues long. Only the CDR3 DNA is retained, 42 bases long and in frame from the first base. The germline V gene yields SNHLY for CDR1 and FYNNEI for CDR2. The variable domain in full, with residues beyond the CDR3 obtained from the reference TRBV2 and TRBJ2-7 genes, is EPEVTQTPSHQVTQMGQEVILRCVPISNHLYFYWYRQILGQKVEFLVSFYNNEISEKSEIFDDQFSVERPDGSNFTLKIRSTKLEDSAMYFCASLPGELSYEQYFGPGTRLTVT.